Described below is a single T cell receptor beta chain sequence and its context. This clonotype came up a few times. Its antigen target is currently unknown. No base qualities exist here, and no much larger clone lies one base off it. Systemically healthy Caucasian individuals from Russia, approximately 39 in total and aged about 6 to 90 years, were included as donors. Each donor gave approximately 9.3 milliliters of peripheral blood, collected into EDTA-treated Vacutainer tubes. Ficoll-Paque density-gradient centrifugation was used to isolate PBMCs, with at least 7 million obtained per sample. Trizol reagent was used to extract total RNA from PBMCs, with at least 6 micrograms per sample. For every donor, flow cytometry on a PBMC aliquot measured the percentage of naive CD45RAhigh/CD27high T cells. This sample is drawn from a study of blood T cells in healthy people across ages (dated by TCRdb to 2014 to 2015). Background on the whole study: In model experiments, roughly one uniquely barcoded TCR beta cDNA molecule per two T cells was captured by template switching. To avoid experimental bias, donors of different ages were spread randomly across the sequencing lanes. Four age groups were formed from the donors: young (average approximately 15 years), middle-aged (approximately 39), aged (roughly 56) and long-lived (around 80). The study measured age-related changes in TCR beta repertoire diversity using deep sequencing normalized with unique cDNA molecular identifiers. Using the same blood draw, the study looked at two additional independent replicas of 1 million unique cDNA reads for two donors, one aged 18 to 30 and the other aged 80 or older. Beyond this particular receptor, the publication reports: Estimates of total diversity based on one million sequenced T cells were regarded as lower bounds and as underestimates. The long-lived group showed more naive CD4+ T cells, fewer expanded clones and increased TCR diversity than the aged group, suggesting age selection. As age increased, observed TCR beta diversity per million T cells dropped in a roughly linear way, and a significant reduction was already evident by age 40. The CMV infection status of donors was not known, potentially confounding age-related changes in expanded clonotypes. Because profiling used bulk unsorted PBMCs, naive and antigen-experienced compartments could not be compared conclusively. There was a strong correlation between observed TCR beta diversity and the percentage of naive T cells measured by flow cytometry.

Unmatched junction bases come to 8, with V trimmed by 7 bases and J by 5 bases. CDR3 length: 15 amino acids, cysteine to phenylalanine. Only the CDR3 part of the read is kept: 45 bases, read in frame from the first base. Via the germline V gene (reference sequence), CDR1 is MNHNY and CDR2 SVGAGI. The library relied on 5' RACE. TCRdb names Illumina HiSeq 2500 as the instrument used. A second PCR of about 7 to 12 cycles was performed with a sample-barcoded 5' primer and a J-beta primer mix. Each TCR beta cDNA molecule received a unique molecular identifier from a template-switch 5' adaptor carrying 12 random nucleotides. Each sample yielded at least 3 million CDR3-containing paired-end reads. All of the RNA was converted into first-strand cDNA using the Mint cDNA synthesis kit, with a TRBC-specific oligonucleotide serving as the primer. After uracil-DNA glycosylase treatment, a first 18-cycle PCR used universal primers M1SS and BC2_uni_R on all cDNA. In the paper's pipeline: For normalization, 1 million high-quality reads, each with a distinct molecular identifier, were randomly selected from each sample. Reads with shared molecular identifiers were discarded instead of being binned into consensus sequences. MiTCR, run with a Q25 quality threshold and the strictest error-elimination algorithm, handled CDR3 identification, clonotype clustering and error correction. A nonparametric unseen species model with Euler transformation was used to estimate a lower bound on total TCR beta diversity. TCRdb reran the public reads through fastp at Q25 and MiXCR, keeping productive beta chains. Rows with a matching CDR3 protein are joined into one entry that keeps the most common DNA and genes. None of the V and J calls come from the authors' own analysis; TCRdb made them. For this sample the table gives hundreds of thousands of distinct CDR3 sequences, of which around 46% were detected only once. The top ten clonotypes cover around an eighth of the sample.

The sequence was obtained from a man younger than 40 in good health. Source material: blood. In this chain, TRBV6-6 is recombined with TRBJ2-3, with TRBD2 matching 11 junction bases. The nucleotide sequence is given as TGTGCCAGCATTCCACTAGCGGGGGTAGGAGATACGCAGTATTTT. This encodes CASIPLAGVGDTQYF.